The TCR beta chain under discussion was sequenced for a study of cytomegalovirus exposure and HLA in healthy donors. Study observations and caveats: The study recorded 150 to 200 TCR beta chains that were cytomegalovirus-associated.

The table came from immunoSEQ multiplex PCR; TCRdb's copy has only in-frame clones and leaves some out. Seen here are over 200,000 clones, around 86% observed once, and the top ten hold 2% to 2.5%. To note about this clone: Its antigen is still unknown.

Germline CDR1 and CDR2: MNHEY and SMNVEV (reference sequence). CDR3 length: 13 amino acids. V was clipped by 6 bases and J by 3 bases, with 12 bases between them. The sample taken for sequencing was PBMCs. This TCR came from a woman aged 18-30 years in good health and CMV-seropositive. The chain uses TRBV27 and TRBJ2-7, with D possibly TRBD1 on 6 matching bases. The CDR3 loop is CASRTQGVYEQYF. The CDR3 bases are TGTGCCAGCAGAACACAGGGTGTCTACGAGCAGTACTTC.